This TCR beta chain derives from a study of T cells in Graves' hyperthyroidism and ophthalmopathy. Points from the study as a whole: Stable hyperthyroidism was told apart from ophthalmopathy by a model built on 13 V-J features. Blood held most thyroid clonotypes expanded above 0.001 frequency.

Researchers took RNA transcripts and amplified the TCR beta CDR3 regions from them. When the TCR CDR3 underwent first-round RT-PCR, the HTBI primer set was used. Each CDR3 protein is one row after TCRdb ran MiXCR on the multiplex PCR reads. Of over 700,000 distinct CDR3 sequences in the sample, about 17% were seen once. Used for diagnoses were clinical symptoms, serum thyroxine and TRAb, thyroid ultrasound and orbital computed tomography. CDR3 length: 13 residues. The junction had 0 bases not matched to a gene; V was cut back by 0 bases and J by 6 bases. Germline CDR1 SGHRS, CDR2 YFSETQ. The table lists this clonotype with many counts. Its specificity is not known.

The sample consisted of blood. The J gene is TRBJ1-5, the V gene TRBV5-1, with TRBD1 matching over 7 bases. The TCR sequence derives from a woman between 50 and 59 years old with Graves' hyperthyroidism that later progressed to Graves' ophthalmopathy. In nucleotides, the CDR3 is TGCGCCAGCAGCTTGGAGGGGGCTCAGCCCCAGCATTTT. It codes for CASSLEGAQPQHF.